This T cell receptor beta chain was identified in a study of blood T cells in healthy people across ages. Study outcomes and limitations: Conclusively comparing naive with antigen-experienced cells was impossible with unsorted PBMCs. Older age went with lower TCR beta diversity per million T cells, in a roughly linear way. It was held that the diversity estimates obtained from one million T cells were underestimates.

This clonotype was detected a few times. Its cognate antigen is unknown. A second PCR, run for roughly 7 to 11 cycles, used a sample-barcoded 5' primer plus a J-beta primer mix. TCRdb passed the 5' RACE reads through MiXCR, listing each CDR3 protein once. The sample yields some 640,000 distinct CDR3 sequences, about 30% seen once. The source of this sequence is a woman of 80 years or more in good health. Sequences were obtained from blood.

In nucleotides, the CDR3 is TGTGCCAGCAGTCCGACAGGTGCGAACACCGGGGAGCTGTTTTTT. Translating it yields CASSPTGANTGELFF. The rearrangement links TRBV9 to TRBJ2-2; D possibly corresponds to TRBD1 (6 bases). CDR1 is SGDLS, CDR2 YYNGEE, per germline. This CDR3 is 15 amino acids long. The V end was cut by 5 bases, the J end by 0 bases, with 11 bases between.